This T cell receptor beta chain was sequenced for a study of T-cell reconstitution after alpha-beta-depleted transplantation in children. This sample's TCRbeta library carried unique molecular identifier barcodes. TCRdb re-called the PCR reads through MiXCR, storing one row per CDR3 protein. The sample records 780,000 or so distinct CDR3 sequences, roughly 16% being singletons. This CDR3 comprises 17 residues. V shed 3 bases and J shed 5 bases, with 20 bases lying between them. Germline V lookup: CDR1 LNHDA, CDR2 SQIVND (reference sequence). Sample: PBMCs, mostly from graft donor cells, taken 360 days after TCRalphabeta/CD19-depleted stem cell transplant. This sequence joins TRBV19 and TRBJ2-1; D might be TRBD2 (6 bases). The source of this sequence is a male patient younger than 18 who had a stem cell transplant for acute lymphoblastic leukemia, so the T cells may come from the graft donor. The CDR3 spells CASSIGPPGREDNEQFF. The DNA for the CDR3 is TGTGCCAGTAGTATTGGCCCGCCGGGCAGGGAGGACAATGAGCAGTTCTTC.